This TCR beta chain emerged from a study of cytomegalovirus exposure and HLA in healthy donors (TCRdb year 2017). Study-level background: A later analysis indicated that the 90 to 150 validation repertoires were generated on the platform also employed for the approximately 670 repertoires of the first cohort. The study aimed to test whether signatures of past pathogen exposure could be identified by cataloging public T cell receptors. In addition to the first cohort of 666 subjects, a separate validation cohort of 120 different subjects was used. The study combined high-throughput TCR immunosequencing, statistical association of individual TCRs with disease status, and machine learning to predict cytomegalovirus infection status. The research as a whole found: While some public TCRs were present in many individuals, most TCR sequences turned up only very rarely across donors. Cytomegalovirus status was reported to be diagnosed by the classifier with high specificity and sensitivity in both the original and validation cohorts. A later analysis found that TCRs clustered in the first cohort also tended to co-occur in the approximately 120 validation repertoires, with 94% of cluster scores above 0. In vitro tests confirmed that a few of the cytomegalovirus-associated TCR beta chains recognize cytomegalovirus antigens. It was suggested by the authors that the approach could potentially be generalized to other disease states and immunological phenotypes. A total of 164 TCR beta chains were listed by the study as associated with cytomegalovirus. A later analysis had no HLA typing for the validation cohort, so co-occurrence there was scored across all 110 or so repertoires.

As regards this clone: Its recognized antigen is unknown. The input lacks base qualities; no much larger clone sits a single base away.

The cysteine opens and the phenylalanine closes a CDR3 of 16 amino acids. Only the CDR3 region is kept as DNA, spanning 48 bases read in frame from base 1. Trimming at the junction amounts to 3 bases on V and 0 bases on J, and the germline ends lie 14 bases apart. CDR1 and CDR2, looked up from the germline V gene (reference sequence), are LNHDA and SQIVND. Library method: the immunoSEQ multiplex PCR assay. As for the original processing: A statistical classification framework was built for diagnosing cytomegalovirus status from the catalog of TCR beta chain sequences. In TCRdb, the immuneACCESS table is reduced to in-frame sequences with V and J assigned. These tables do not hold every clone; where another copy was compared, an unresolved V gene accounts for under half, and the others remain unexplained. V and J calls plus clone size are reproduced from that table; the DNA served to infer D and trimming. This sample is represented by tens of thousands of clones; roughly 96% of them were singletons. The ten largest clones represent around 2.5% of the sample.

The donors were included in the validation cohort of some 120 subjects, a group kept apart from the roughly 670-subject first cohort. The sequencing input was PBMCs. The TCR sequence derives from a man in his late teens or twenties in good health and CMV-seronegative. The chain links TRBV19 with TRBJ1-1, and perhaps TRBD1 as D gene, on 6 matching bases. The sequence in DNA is TGTGCCAGTAGTATGAGGACAGCCCCTATGAACACTGAAGCTTTCTTT. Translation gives CASSMRTAPMNTEAFF.